This TCR beta chain was captured by sequencing in a study of T cells in Graves' hyperthyroidism and ophthalmopathy. TCR beta CDR3 sequences were amplified from RNA transcripts. The TCR CDR3 first-round RT-PCR relied on the HTBI primer set. From the multiplex PCR reads, TCRdb called clonotypes with MiXCR, one entry per CDR3 protein. This table holds 400,000 or so distinct CDR3 sequences, about 14% found once. Study results and caveats: Ophthalmopathy prediction by the model preceded onset by a median about 6.5 months. Expanded thyroid clonotypes (above 0.001) were mostly also found in blood. Through a model of 13 V-J features, ophthalmopathy was separated from stable hyperthyroidism.

CDR1 is SGHNT, CDR2 YYREEE, per germline (reference sequence). The CDR3 totals 18 residues. V lost 0 bases to trimming and J lost 3 bases, with 18 bases between them. This clonotype was detected only a few times. Its antigen remains unknown. The sample was blood. The TCR comes from a woman aged 25 to 45 with Graves' ophthalmopathy. The J gene is TRBJ1-4, the V gene TRBV5-4; D not resolved. As DNA, the CDR3 is TGTGCCAGCAGCTTGGGAGGGTTGCCGACCGCGGCTAATGAAAAACTGTTTTTT. Protein: CASSLGGLPTAANEKLFF. The entire variable domain, with the rest obtained from reference TRBV5-4 and TRBJ1-4, is as follows: ETGVTQSPTHLIKTRGQQVTLRCSSQSGHNTVSWYQQALGQGPQFIFQYYREEENGRGNFPPRFSGLQFPNYSSELNVNALELDDSALYLCASSLGGLPTAANEKLFFGSGTQLSVL.